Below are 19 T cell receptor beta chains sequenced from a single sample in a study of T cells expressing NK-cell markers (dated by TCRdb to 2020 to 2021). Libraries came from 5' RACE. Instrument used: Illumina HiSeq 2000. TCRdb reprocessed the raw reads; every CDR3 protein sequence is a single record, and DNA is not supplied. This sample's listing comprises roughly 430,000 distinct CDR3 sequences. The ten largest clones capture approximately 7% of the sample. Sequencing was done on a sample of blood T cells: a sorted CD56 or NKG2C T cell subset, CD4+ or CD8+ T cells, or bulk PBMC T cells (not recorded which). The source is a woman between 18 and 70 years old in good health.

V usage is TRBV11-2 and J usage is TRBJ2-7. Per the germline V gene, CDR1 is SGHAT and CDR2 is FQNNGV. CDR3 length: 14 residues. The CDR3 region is CASSGIAGSYEQYF.

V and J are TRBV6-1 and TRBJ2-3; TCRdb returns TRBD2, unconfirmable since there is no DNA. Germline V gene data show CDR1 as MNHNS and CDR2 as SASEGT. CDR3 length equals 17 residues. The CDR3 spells CASKRFHSGGYTDTQYF.

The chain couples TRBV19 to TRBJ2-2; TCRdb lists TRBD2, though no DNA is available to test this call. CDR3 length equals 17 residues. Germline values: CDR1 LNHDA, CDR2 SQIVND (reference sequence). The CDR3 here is CASSPPPQPTRTGELFF.

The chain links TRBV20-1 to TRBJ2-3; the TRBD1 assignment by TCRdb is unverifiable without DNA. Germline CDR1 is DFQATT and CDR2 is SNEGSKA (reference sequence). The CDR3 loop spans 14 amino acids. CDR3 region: CSASSGMGTDTQYF.

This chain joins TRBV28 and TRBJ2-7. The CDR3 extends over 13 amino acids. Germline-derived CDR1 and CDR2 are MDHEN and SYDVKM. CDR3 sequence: CASSSPSRGEQYF.

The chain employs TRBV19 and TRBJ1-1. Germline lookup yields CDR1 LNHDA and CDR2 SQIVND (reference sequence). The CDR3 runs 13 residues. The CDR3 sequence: CASSMRTGTEAFF.

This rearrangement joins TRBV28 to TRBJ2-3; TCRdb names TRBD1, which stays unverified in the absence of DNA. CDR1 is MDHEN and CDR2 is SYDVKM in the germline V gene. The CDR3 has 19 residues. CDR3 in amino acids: CASRPTGGISSGVTDTQYF. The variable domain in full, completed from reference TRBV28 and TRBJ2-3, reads DVKVTQSSRYLVKRTGEKVFLECVQDMDHENMFWYRQDPGLGLRLIYFSYDVKMKEKGDIPEGYSVSREKKERFSLILESASTNQTSMYLCASRPTGGISSGVTDTQYFGPGTRLTVL.

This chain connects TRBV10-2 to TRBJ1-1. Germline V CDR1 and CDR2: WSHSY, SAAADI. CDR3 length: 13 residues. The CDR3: CASREGMNTEAFF.

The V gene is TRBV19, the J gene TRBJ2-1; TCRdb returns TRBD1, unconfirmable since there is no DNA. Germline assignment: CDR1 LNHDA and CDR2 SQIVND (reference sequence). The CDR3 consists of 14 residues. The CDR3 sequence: CASSIGAGYNEQFF.

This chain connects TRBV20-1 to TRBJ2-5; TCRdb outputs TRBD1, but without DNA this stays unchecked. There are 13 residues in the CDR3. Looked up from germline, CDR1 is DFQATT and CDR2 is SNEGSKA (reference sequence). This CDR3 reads CSASGRYQETQYF.

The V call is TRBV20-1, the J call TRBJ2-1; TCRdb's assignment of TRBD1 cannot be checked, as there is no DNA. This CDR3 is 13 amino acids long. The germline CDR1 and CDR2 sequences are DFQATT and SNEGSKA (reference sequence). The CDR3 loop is CSARPHSYNEQFF.

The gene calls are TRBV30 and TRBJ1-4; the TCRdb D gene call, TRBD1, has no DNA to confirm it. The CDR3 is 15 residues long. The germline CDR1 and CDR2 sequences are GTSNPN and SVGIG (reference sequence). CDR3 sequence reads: CAWSAGTGYNEKLFF.

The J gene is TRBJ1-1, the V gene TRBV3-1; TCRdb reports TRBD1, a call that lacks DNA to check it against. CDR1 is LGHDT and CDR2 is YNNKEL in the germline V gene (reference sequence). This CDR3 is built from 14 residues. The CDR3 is CASSYEGRNTEAFF. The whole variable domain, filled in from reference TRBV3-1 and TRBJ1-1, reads DTAVSQTPKYLVTQMGNDKSIKCEQNLGHDTMYWYKQDSKKFLKIMFSYNNKELIINETVPNRFSPKSPDKAHLNLHINSLELGDSAVYFCASSYEGRNTEAFFGQGTRLTVV.

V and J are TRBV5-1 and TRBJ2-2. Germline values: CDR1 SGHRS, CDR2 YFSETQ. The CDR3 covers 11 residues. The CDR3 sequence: CASSFTGELFF.

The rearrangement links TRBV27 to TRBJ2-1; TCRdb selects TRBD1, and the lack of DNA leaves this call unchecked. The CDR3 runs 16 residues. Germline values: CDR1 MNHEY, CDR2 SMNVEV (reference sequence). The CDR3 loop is CASSLILAGGWDEQFF.

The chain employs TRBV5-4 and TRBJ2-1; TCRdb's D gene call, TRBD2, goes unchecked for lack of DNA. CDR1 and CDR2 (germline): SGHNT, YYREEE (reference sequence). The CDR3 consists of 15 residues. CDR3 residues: CASSWGRGWSNEQFF.

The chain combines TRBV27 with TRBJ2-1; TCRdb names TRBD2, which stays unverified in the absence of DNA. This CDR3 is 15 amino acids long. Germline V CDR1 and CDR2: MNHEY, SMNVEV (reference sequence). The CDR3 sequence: CASSFASGLYNEQFF.

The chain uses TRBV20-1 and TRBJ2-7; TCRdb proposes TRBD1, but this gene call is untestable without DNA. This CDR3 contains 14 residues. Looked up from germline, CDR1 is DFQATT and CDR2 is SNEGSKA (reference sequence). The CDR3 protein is CSAVYGTGFYEQYF.

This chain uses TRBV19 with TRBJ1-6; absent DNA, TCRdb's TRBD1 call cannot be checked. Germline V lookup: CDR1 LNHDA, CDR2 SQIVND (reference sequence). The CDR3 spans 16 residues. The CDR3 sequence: CASSISTGSPNSPLHF.